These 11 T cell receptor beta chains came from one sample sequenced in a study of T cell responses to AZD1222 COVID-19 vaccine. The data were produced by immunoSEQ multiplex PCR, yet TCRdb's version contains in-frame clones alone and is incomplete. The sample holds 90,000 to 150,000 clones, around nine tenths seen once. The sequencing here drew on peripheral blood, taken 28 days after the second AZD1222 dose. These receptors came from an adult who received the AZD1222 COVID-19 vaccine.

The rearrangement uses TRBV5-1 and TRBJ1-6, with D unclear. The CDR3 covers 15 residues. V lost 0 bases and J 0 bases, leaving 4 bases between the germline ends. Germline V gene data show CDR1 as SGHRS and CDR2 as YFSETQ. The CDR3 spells CASSLGSSYNSPLHF. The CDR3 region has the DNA TGCGCCAGCAGCTTGGGGAGCTCCTATAATTCACCCCTCCACTTT.

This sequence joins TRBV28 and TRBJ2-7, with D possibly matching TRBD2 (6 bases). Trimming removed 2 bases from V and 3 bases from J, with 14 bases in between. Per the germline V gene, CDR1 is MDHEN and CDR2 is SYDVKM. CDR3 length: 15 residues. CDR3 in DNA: TGTGCCAGCAGTTTAGACCGGGACTTTCACTACGAGCAGTACTTC. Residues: CASSLDRDFHYEQYF. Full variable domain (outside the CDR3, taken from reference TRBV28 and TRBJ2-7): DVKVTQSSRYLVKRTGEKVFLECVQDMDHENMFWYRQDPGLGLRLIYFSYDVKMKEKGDIPEGYSVSREKKERFSLILESASTNQTSMYLCASSLDRDFHYEQYFGPGTRLTVT.

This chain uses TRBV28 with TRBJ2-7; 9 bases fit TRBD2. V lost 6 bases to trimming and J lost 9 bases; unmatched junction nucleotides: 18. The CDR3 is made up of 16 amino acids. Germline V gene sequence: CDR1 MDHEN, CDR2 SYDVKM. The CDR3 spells CASSPVSAGGPLGQYF. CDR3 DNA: TGTGCCAGCAGCCCGGTGTCCGCGGGGGGGCCTTTAGGGCAGTACTTC.

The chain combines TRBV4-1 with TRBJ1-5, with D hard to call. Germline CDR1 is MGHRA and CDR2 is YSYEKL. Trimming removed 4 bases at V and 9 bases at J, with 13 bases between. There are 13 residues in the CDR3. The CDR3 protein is CASSPRTTSPQHF. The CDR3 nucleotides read TGCGCCAGCAGCCCGCGTACAACCTCGCCCCAGCATTTT.

The CDR3 reads CASSWDAGGYTF. The CDR3 DNA is TGCGCCAGCAGCTGGGATGCTGGTGGCTACACCTTC. J is TRBJ1-2 and V is TRBV5-1; the D is unclear. The CDR3 contains 12 residues. CDR1 is SGHRS and CDR2 is YFSETQ in the germline V gene. V was pared by 3 bases and J by 7 bases, with 10 bases between.

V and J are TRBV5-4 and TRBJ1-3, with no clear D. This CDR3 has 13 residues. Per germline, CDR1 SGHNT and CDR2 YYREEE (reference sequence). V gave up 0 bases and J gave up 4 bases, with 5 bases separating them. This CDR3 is CASSLDQGNTIYF. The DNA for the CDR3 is TGTGCCAGCAGCTTGGACCAGGGAAACACCATATATTTT. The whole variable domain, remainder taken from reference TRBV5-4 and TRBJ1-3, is ETGVTQSPTHLIKTRGQQVTLRCSSQSGHNTVSWYQQALGQGPQFIFQYYREEENGRGNFPPRFSGLQFPNYSSELNVNALELDDSALYLCASSLDQGNTIYFGEGSWLTVV.

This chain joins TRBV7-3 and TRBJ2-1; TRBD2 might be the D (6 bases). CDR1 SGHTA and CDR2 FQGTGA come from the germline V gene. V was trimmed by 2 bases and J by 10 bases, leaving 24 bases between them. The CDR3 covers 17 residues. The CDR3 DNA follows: TGTGCCAGCAGCTTAGGACCGAGTCGGGAGATAGCACGCGAGCAGTTCTTC. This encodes CASSLGPSREIAREQFF.

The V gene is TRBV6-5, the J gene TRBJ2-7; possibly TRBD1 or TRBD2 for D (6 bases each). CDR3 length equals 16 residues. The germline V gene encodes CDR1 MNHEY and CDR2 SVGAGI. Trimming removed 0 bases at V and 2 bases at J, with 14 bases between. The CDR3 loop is CASSYSGGTPTYEQYF. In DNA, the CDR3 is TGTGCCAGCAGTTACTCGGGCGGGACACCGACCTACGAGCAGTACTTC.

The CDR3 loop is CASSKVGSTENYEQYF. CDR3 coding DNA: TGTGCCAGCAGCAAAGTGGGTAGTACGGAGAACTACGAGCAGTACTTC. The chain couples TRBV21-1 to TRBJ2-7; the D call of TRBD2 is as the table states it, not checked on the DNA. TRBV21-1 is shown as a pseudogene. The CDR3 runs 16 residues.

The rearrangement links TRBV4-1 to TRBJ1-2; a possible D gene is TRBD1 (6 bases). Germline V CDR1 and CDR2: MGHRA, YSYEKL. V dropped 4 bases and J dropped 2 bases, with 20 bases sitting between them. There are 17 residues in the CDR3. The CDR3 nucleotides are TGCGCCAGCAGCCCGAGCACGTTTCCGGGGGCCAACTATGGCTACACCTTC. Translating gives CASSPSTFPGANYGYTF.

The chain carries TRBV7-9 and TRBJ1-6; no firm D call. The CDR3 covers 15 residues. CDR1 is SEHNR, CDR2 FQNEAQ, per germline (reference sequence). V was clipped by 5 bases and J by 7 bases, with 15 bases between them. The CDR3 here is CASSPGEAQNSPLHF. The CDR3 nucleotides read TGTGCCAGCAGCCCCGGGGAGGCGCAAAATTCACCCCTCCACTTT.